This T cell receptor beta chain was recorded in a study of cytomegalovirus exposure and HLA in healthy donors. Study outcomes and limitations: Analysis was carried out at a later point, and it linked a missense DCLRE1C variant to TCR beta V- and J-gene trimming. Most likely, a cluster of highly shared sequence variants arose as a sequencing artifact. Equally common other TCR beta chains were less clonally expanded than HLA-associated ones, a later analysis found.

On this clone: Its antigen is unknown.

Researchers ran the PCR with 60 Vbeta and 13 Jbeta primers. Using immunoSEQ multiplex PCR, the repertoire was profiled, and TCRdb retains in-frame clones only, with some absent. The data contain some 200,000 clones, 75% to 90% of them seen just once; the ten biggest clones take up 6.3%. The CDR3 extends over 18 amino acids. Trimming cost V 1 base and J 6 bases; bases outside gene matches: 15. Germline assignment: CDR1 SGHAT and CDR2 FQNNGV. The sequence came from a man aged 35 to 55 in good health and CMV-seropositive. The chain uses TRBV11-2 and TRBJ2-3; 8 bases agree with TRBD2. Material: PBMCs. CDR3: CASSLAGRVGGGGDTQYF. The CDR3 coding sequence is TGTGCCAGCAGCTTAGCCGGGAGGGTGGGTGGAGGGGGGGATACGCAGTATTTT.